The 27 T cell receptor beta chains listed next were all sequenced from one sample in a study of shared clonotypes between healthy human individuals. Sequencing was performed with immunoSEQ multiplex PCR; in TCRdb, only in-frame clones are kept and a portion is missing. The table records 760,000 or so clones, 90% to 97% of them present only once. CD45RO negativity and positive selection for CCR7 defined naive CD8 cells, a population that excluded terminally differentiated effector memory CD45RA+ cells. The source material was naive CD8+ T cells sorted from blood. The receptor source for this set is a man aged 25 to 45 in good health.

The chain combines TRBV7-9 with TRBJ2-2; 9 bases line up with TRBD1. Unmatched junction bases numbered 10, after V lost 1 base and J lost 4 bases. This CDR3 spans 18 amino acids. The V gene's germline CDR1 is SEHNR and CDR2 FQNEAQ (reference sequence). CDR3 amino acids: CASSLVALGQGFTGELFF. The CDR3 region has the DNA TGTGCCAGCAGCTTAGTTGCATTAGGACAGGGGTTCACCGGGGAGCTGTTTTTT.

The chain carries TRBV5-1 and TRBJ2-7; 7 bases are shared with TRBD2. The V gene's germline CDR1 is SGHRS and CDR2 YFSETQ. CDR3 size: 14 residues. V trimming: 2 bases; J trimming: 0 bases; junction bases outside the gene matches: 2. The DNA of the CDR3 is TGCGCCAGCAGCTTAGCGGGGTACTCCTACGAGCAGTACTTC. This translates into CASSLAGYSYEQYF.

This clone was recorded once. V usage is TRBV5-1 and J usage is TRBJ2-3; 11 bases agree with TRBD2. The germline gives CDR1 SGHRS, CDR2 YFSETQ. The CDR3 is 18 residues long. V was clipped by 4 bases and J by 3 bases; unmatched bases: 13. The CDR3, as DNA: TGCGCCAGCAGCCCCCCGGGACTAGCGGTTCCGAGAACAGATACGCAGTATTTT. It encodes CASSPPGLAVPRTDTQYF.

This chain links TRBV27 with TRBJ2-1, with 14 positions matching TRBD2. With 3 bases clipped from V and 5 bases from J, the junction kept 12 bases outside the gene matches. CDR1 is MNHEY, CDR2 SMNVEV, per germline (reference sequence). The CDR3 contains 19 residues. The CDR3 DNA sequence: TGTGCCAGCAGTTTCTTGTTAGGTGGACTAGCGGGAGGTGACAATGAGCAGTTCTTC. Its translation is CASSFLLGGLAGGDNEQFF.

This chain connects TRBV9 to TRBJ2-3, with a tentative D call TRBD2 (5 bases). Germline CDR1 is SGDLS and CDR2 is YYNGEE. This CDR3 spans 14 amino acids. With 5 bases removed from V and 6 bases from J, the gap between germline ends came to 16 bases. The CDR3, as DNA: TGTGCCAGCAGTGCCCCCTATAGCGCGGATACGCAGTATTTT. It specifies CASSAPYSADTQYF.

The chain links TRBV28 to TRBJ2-5; D is unclear. Looked up from germline, CDR1 is MDHEN and CDR2 is SYDVKM. V lost 4 bases and J 5 bases, leaving 20 bases between the germline ends. There are 16 residues in the CDR3. DNA of the CDR3: TGTGCCAGCAGTTCCCCGACCATCACCTCCAGGGAGACCCAGTACTTC. Its translation: CASSSPTITSRETQYF.

A word on this clone: The junction departs from the called germline gene at one end, perhaps through a read error. The V call is TRBV18, the J call TRBJ1-2; 8 bases fit TRBD1. The germline CDR1 and CDR2 sequences are KGHSH and LQKENI. CDR3 length: 12 amino acids. CDR3 nucleotide sequence: TGTGCCAGCTCACCACCGTTGGGGACAGGCTACTTC. It encodes CASSPPLGTGYF.

This sequence joins TRBV7-2 and TRBJ1-2, with D perhaps matching TRBD1 (6 bases). V was clipped by 5 bases and J by 8 bases, with 18 bases between them. This CDR3 has 14 amino acids. CDR1 SGHTA and CDR2 FQGNSA come from the germline V gene. CDR3 DNA sequence: TGTGCCAGCAGCCCCCGGCAGGGGCAGGGGGGCTACACCTTC. Its protein is CASSPRQGQGGYTF.

The chain uses TRBV7-9 and TRBJ1-1; 7 nucleotides agree with TRBD1. V shed 5 bases and J 2 bases; nucleotides not matched to a gene: 8. CDR1 and CDR2 (germline): SEHNR, FQNEAQ (reference sequence). The CDR3 loop spans 15 amino acids. The CDR3 reads CASSPRDSSNTEAFF. CDR3 nucleotides: TGTGCCAGCAGCCCTAGGGACAGTAGTAACACTGAAGCTTTCTTT. Based on the CDR3 plus reference TRBV7-9 and TRBJ1-1, the full variable domain is DTGVSQNPRHKITKRGQNVTFRCDPISEHNRLYWYRQTLGQGPEFLTYFQNEAQLEKSRLLSDRFSAERPKGSFSTLEIQRTEQGDSAMYLCASSPRDSSNTEAFFGQGTRLTVV.

V gene TRBV7-9 combines with J gene TRBJ2-6; D gene unclear. Per germline, CDR1 SEHNR and CDR2 FQNEAQ (reference sequence). This CDR3 is built from 18 residues. V was clipped by 1 base and J by 0 bases, with 13 bases between them. CDR3 protein: CASSLDLGSVSGANVLTF. The CDR3 DNA reads TGTGCCAGCAGCTTAGACCTCGGGTCCGTCTCTGGGGCCAACGTCCTGACTTTC.

This chain links TRBV11-2 with TRBJ2-7; D might be TRBD1 (7 bases). The CDR3 sequence is 15 residues long. The V end was cut by 3 bases, the J end by 1 base, with 13 bases between. Germline loops: CDR1 SGHAT, CDR2 FQNNGV. CDR3 sequence (DNA): TGTGCCAGCAGCTTTGGGGCAGGGGGGTCCTACGAGCAGTACTTC. Translation gives CASSFGAGGSYEQYF.

The chain couples TRBV6-5 to TRBJ1-2; no definite D call. With 5 bases removed from V and 10 bases from J, the gap between germline ends came to 14 bases. The CDR3 loop spans 12 amino acids. Germline V gene data show CDR1 as MNHEY and CDR2 as SVGAGI. CDR3 sequence (DNA): TGTGCCAGCAGTCCAAGCGGGTTGGACTACACCTTC. Translating it yields CASSPSGLDYTF.

The V and J genes are TRBV28 and TRBJ2-1; D gene ambiguous. The CDR3 is 15 amino acids. Germline V gene lookup returns CDR1 MDHEN and CDR2 SYDVKM. V gave up 6 bases and J gave up 4 bases, with 16 bases separating them. The CDR3 reads CASRPPGARYNEQFF. Written as DNA, the CDR3 is TGTGCCAGCAGACCCCCAGGCGCGCGGTACAATGAGCAGTTCTTC.

The chain links TRBV6-6 to TRBJ2-7; no firm D call. The CDR3 loop spans 15 amino acids. The germline gives CDR1 MNHNY, CDR2 SVGAGI (reference sequence). Trimming took 0 bases from V and 1 from J, leaving 10 bases between them. The CDR3 protein is CASSYSTLESYEQYF. The CDR3 DNA reads as TGTGCCAGCAGTTACTCGACTCTAGAATCCTACGAGCAGTACTTC.

This chain connects TRBV5-1 to TRBJ2-5; TRBD1 aligns across 9 bases. Trimming removed 5 bases from V and 3 bases from J; junction bases left unmatched: 8. This CDR3 region has 15 residues. Germline values: CDR1 SGHRS, CDR2 YFSETQ. The CDR3 nucleotides are TGCGCCAGCAGTTCAGTCGACAGGGGGGAAGAGACCCAGTACTTC. Its translation is CASSSVDRGEETQYF.

V usage is TRBV28 and J usage is TRBJ2-5; 11 nucleotides match TRBD1. This CDR3 region has 16 residues. Germline CDR1 is MDHEN and CDR2 is SYDVKM. After removal of 3 bases from V and 3 bases from J, the junction contained 6 bases not matched to a gene. CDR3 nucleotide sequence: TGTGCCAGCAGTTTCTCGGGGACAGGGGGAGAAGAGACCCAGTACTTC. This translates into CASSFSGTGGEETQYF.

This chain links TRBV10-3 with TRBJ1-1; maybe TRBD1 (6 bases). CDR1 is ENHRY, CDR2 SYGVKD, per germline. The length of the CDR3 is 15 residues. Trimming stripped 7 bases from V and 0 bases from J, with 15 bases between. In nucleotides, the CDR3 is TGTGCCATCAAGGGGACAAGGGGGATGAACACTGAAGCTTTCTTT. Translating gives CAIKGTRGMNTEAFF.

In regard to this clone: The sample contains more than one DNA sequence encoding this CDR3. This chain's CDR3 is CASSLNGWVEEQYF. CDR3 nucleotide sequence: TGTGCCAGCAGTCTAAACGGGTGGGTGGAGGAGCAGTACTTC. V gene TRBV27 combines with J gene TRBJ2-7; D remains ambiguous. The CDR3 is 14 residues long. The germline CDR1 and CDR2 sequences are MNHEY and SMNVEV (reference sequence). Trimming pared 5 bases from V and 7 bases from J, leaving 18 bases between.

A remark on this clone: The same CDR3 also results from other DNA sequences found in this sample. The rearrangement uses TRBV27 and TRBJ1-5; D is unclear. Germline V gives CDR1 MNHEY, CDR2 SMNVEV (reference sequence). Trimming shortened V by 1 base and J by 0 bases, and 7 bases separated the two germline ends. This CDR3 is 15 amino acids long. CDR3 region: CASSLYGNSNQPQHF. CDR3 sequence (DNA): TGTGCCAGCAGTTTATACGGAAATAGCAATCAGCCCCAGCATTTT.

The chain combines TRBV11-3 with TRBJ2-1; TRBD1 is a possible D gene (6 bases). The V gene's germline CDR1 is SGHNT and CDR2 YENEEA. Between the trimmed V and J ends, which lost 1 base and 4 bases, there was a span of 17 bases. The CDR3 runs 17 residues. CDR3 in amino acids: CASSLGAQGLDYNEQFF. The CDR3 DNA reads as TGTGCCAGCAGCTTAGGAGCCCAGGGGCTCGATTACAATGAGCAGTTCTTC.

This chain connects TRBV4-1 to TRBJ2-7, with a tentative D call TRBD1 (6 bases). The V gene lost 4 bases and the J gene lost 3 bases, with 13 bases spanning the gap. The CDR3 totals 14 residues. Germline V gene sequence: CDR1 MGHRA, CDR2 YSYEKL. The CDR3 DNA sequence: TGCGCCAGCAGCCCCTTGACAGGCCTCTACGAGCAGTACTTC. This gives the protein CASSPLTGLYEQYF.

Regarding this clone: At one end, the junction sequence differs from germline, possibly due to a read error. The chain recombines TRBV7-7 with TRBJ2-6; 9 positions agree with TRBD1. The CDR3 has 18 residues. Germline V gene sequence: CDR1 SSHAT, CDR2 FNYEAQ (reference sequence). CDR3: CASSPYLTGGSGANVLTF. CDR3 DNA: TGTGCTAGCAGCCCCTACTTGACAGGGGGCTCTGGGGCCAACGTCCTGACTTTC.

The V and J genes are TRBV28 and TRBJ2-5; D is possibly TRBD1 (5 bases). This CDR3 is 13 amino acids long. Germline CDR1 is MDHEN and CDR2 is SYDVKM. Trimming left V 7 bases short and J 5 bases short, with 14 bases between. As DNA, the CDR3 is TGTGCCAGCATCTCTAGACAGACGGAGACCCAGTACTTC. Amino acid sequence: CASISRQTETQYF.

The V call is TRBV27, the J call TRBJ2-7; the D gene is possibly TRBD1 (6 bases). The germline V gene encodes CDR1 MNHEY and CDR2 SMNVEV (reference sequence). The ends were cut back, 5 bases at V and 1 base at J, with 15 bases in the middle. This CDR3 is 15 amino acids long. The CDR3 nucleotides are TGTGCCAGCAGTACAGCAGGGGAATTTTCCTACGAGCAGTACTTC. Protein: CASSTAGEFSYEQYF.

This chain connects TRBV5-6 to TRBJ2-7; D is tentatively TRBD1 or TRBD2 (7 bases each). Trimming pared 4 bases from V and 3 bases from J, leaving 14 bases between. Germline V gene data show CDR1 as SGHDT and CDR2 as YYEEEE. The CDR3 sequence is 14 residues long. CDR3 sequence: CASSLGGGYYEQYF. CDR3 coding DNA: TGTGCCAGCAGCCTGGGAGGGGGCTACTACGAGCAGTACTTC. The full variable domain, completed using reference TRBV5-6 and TRBJ2-7, is DAGVTQSPTHLIKTRGQQVTLRCSPKSGHDTVSWYQQALGQGPQFIFQYYEEEERQRGNFPDRFSGHQFPNYSSELNVNALLLGDSALYLCASSLGGGYYEQYFGPGTRLTVT.

The V and J genes are TRBV7-9 and TRBJ2-7; no clear D gene. Germline assignment: CDR1 SEHNR and CDR2 FQNEAQ (reference sequence). Trimming pared 3 bases from V and 1 base from J, leaving 7 bases between. CDR3 size: 13 residues. The CDR3 bases are TGTGCCAGCAGCTTTCACCATTCCTACGAGCAGTACTTC. Protein: CASSFHHSYEQYF.

V is TRBV25-1 and J is TRBJ1-1; D is unclear. This CDR3 contains 12 residues. V lost 4 bases, J lost 0 bases, and 3 bases lay in between. The V gene's germline CDR1 is MGHDK and CDR2 SYGVNS. Here the CDR3 reads CASSVLNTEAFF. As DNA, the CDR3 is TGTGCCAGCAGTGTGCTGAACACTGAAGCTTTCTTT.